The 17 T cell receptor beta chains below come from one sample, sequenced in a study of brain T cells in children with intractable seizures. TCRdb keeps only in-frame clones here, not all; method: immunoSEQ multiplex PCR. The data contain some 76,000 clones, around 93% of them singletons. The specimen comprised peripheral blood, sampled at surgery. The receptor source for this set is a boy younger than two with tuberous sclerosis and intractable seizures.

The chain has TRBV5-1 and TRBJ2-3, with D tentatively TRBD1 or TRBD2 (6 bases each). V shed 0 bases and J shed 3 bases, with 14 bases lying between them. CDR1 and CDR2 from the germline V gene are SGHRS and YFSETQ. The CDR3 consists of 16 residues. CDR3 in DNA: TGCGCCAGCAGCTTGGACGGGGGCGAGGGGACAGATACGCAGTATTTT. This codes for CASSLDGGEGTDTQYF.

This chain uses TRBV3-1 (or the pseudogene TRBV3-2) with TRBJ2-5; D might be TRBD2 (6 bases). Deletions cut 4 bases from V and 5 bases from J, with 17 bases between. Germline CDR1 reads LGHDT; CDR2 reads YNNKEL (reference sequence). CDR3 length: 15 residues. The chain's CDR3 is CASSLSGGEWETQYF. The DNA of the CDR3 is TGTGCCAGCAGCCTCTCCGGGGGAGAGTGGGAGACCCAGTACTTC.

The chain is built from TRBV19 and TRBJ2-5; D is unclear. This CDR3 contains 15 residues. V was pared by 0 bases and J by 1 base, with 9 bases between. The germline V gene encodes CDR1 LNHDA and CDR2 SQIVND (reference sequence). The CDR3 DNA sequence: TGTGCCAGTAGTATAGAGGGCGTCGGCCAAGAGACCCAGTACTTC. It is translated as CASSIEGVGQETQYF.

The CDR3 region has the DNA TGTGCCAGCAGCCATGGCGGAGGTCAGCCCCAGCATTTT. Its translation: CASSHGGGQPQHF. This chain uses TRBV5-4 with TRBJ1-5; D not resolved. V lost 4 bases to trimming and J lost 6 bases, with 11 bases between them. CDR1 is SGHNT and CDR2 is YYREEE in the germline V gene (reference sequence). This CDR3 has 13 amino acids. Full variable domain (remainder filled in from reference TRBV5-4 and TRBJ1-5): ETGVTQSPTHLIKTRGQQVTLRCSSQSGHNTVSWYQQALGQGPQFIFQYYREEENGRGNFPPRFSGLQFPNYSSELNVNALELDDSALYLCASSHGGGQPQHFGDGTRLSIL.

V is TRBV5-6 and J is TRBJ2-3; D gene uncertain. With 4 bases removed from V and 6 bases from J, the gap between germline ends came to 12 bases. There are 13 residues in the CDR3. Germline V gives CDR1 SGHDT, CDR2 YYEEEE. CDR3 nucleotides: TGTGCCAGCAGCCAACCCCTTTCGGATACGCAGTATTTT. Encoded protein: CASSQPLSDTQYF.

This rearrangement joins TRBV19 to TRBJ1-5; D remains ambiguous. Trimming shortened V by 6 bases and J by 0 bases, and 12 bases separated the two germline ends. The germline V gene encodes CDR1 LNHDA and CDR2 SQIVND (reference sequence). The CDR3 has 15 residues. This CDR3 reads CASSETGYSNQPQHF. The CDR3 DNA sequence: TGTGCCAGTAGCGAGACGGGGTATAGCAATCAGCCCCAGCATTTT.

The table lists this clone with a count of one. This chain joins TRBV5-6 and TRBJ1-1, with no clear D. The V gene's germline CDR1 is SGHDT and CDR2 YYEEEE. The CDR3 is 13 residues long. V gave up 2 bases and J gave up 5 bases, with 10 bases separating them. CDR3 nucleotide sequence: TGTGCCAGCAGCTTCTGGGTGAGGACTGAAGCTTTCTTT. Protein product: CASSFWVRTEAFF.

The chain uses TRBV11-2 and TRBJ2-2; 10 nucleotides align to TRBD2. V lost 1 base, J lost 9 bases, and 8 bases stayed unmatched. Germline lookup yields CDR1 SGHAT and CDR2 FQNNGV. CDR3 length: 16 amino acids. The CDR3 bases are TGTGCCAGCAGCTTAGGCCTAGCGGGAGAAATCAGGGAGCTGTTTTTT. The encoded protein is CASSLGLAGEIRELFF.

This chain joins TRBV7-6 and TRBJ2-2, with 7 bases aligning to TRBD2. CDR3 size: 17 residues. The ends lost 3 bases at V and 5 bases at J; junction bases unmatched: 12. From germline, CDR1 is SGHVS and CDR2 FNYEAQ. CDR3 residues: CASSFRSPAGNTGELFF. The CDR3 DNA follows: TGTGCCAGCAGCTTTCGATCGCCAGCGGGGAATACCGGGGAGCTGTTTTTT. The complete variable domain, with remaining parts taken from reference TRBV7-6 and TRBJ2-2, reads GAGVSQSPRYKVTKRGQDVALRCDPISGHVSLYWYRQALGQGPEFLTYFNYEAQQDKSGLPNDRFSAERPEGSISTLTIQRTEQRDSAMYRCASSFRSPAGNTGELFFGEGSRLTVL.

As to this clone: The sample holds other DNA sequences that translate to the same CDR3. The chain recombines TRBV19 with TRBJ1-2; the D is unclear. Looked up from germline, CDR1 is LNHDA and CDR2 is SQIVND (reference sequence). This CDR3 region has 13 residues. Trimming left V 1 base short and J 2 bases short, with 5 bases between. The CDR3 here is CASSIAANYGYTF. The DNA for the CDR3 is TGTGCCAGTAGTATAGCCGCCAACTATGGCTACACCTTC.

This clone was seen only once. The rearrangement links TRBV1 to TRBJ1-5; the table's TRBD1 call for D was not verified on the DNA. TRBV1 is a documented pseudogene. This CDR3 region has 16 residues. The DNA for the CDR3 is TGCACCAGCAGCCACCGCAGACAGGGAGAGGGCCAGCCCCAGCATTTT. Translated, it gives CTSSHRRQGEGQPQHF.

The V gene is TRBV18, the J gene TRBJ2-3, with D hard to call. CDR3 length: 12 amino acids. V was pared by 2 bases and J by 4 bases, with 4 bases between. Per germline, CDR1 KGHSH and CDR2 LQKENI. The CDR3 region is CASSPFADTQYF. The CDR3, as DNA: TGTGCCAGCTCACCATTCGCAGATACGCAGTATTTT. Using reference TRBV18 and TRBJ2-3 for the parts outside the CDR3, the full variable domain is NAGVMQNPRHLVRRRGQEARLRCSPMKGHSHVYWYRQLPEEGLKFMVYLQKENIIDESGMPKERFSAEFPKEGPSILRIQQVVRGDSAAYFCASSPFADTQYFGPGTRLTVL.

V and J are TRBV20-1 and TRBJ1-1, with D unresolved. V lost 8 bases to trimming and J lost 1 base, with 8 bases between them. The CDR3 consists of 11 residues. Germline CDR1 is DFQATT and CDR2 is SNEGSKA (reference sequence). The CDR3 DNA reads TGCAGTCACTACGGGAACACTGAAGCTTTCTTT. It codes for CSHYGNTEAFF.

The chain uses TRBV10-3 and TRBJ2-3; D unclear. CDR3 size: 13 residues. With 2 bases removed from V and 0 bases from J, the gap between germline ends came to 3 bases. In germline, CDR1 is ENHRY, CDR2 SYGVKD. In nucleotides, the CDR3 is TGTGCCATCAGTGAGGACAGCACAGATACGCAGTATTTT. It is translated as CAISEDSTDTQYF.

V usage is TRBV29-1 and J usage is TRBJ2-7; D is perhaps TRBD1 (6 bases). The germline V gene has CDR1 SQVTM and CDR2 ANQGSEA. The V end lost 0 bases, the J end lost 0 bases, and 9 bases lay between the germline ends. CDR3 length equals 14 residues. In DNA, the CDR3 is TGCAGCGTTGAAGATCGCAGGGGCTCCTACGAGCAGTACTTC. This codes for CSVEDRRGSYEQYF.

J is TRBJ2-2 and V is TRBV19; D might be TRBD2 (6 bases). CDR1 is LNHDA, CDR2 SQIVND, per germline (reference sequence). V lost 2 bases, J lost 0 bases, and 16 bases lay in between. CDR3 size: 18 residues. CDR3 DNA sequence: TGTGCCAGTAGTATACCTAGACTAGTCCTCACGAACACCGGGGAGCTGTTTTTT. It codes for CASSIPRLVLTNTGELFF.

DNA of the CDR3: TGTGCCAGCAGTTCAACAGGGAACGAGCAGTACTTC. This sequence encodes CASSSTGNEQYF. The chain links TRBV12-3 or TRBV12-4 to TRBJ2-7; D may be TRBD1 (6 bases). V was pared by 4 bases and J by 5 bases, with 9 bases between. The CDR3 covers 12 residues.